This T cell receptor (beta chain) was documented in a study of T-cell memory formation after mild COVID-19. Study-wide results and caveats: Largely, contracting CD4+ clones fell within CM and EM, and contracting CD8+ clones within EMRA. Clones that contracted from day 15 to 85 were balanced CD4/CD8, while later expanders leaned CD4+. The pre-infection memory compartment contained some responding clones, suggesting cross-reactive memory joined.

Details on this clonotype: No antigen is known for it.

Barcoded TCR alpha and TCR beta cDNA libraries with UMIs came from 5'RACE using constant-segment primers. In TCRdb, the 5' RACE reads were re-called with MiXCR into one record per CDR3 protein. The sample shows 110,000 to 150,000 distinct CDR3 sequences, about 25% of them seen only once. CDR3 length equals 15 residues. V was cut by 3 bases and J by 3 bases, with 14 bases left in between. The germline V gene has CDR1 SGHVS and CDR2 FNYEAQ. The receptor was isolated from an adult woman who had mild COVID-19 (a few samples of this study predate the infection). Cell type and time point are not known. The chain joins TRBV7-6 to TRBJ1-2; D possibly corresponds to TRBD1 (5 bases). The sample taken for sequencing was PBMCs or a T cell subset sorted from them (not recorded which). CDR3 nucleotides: TGTGCCAGCAGCTTGGGGCCGGGTGCCCACTATGGCTACACCTTC. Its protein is CASSLGPGAHYGYTF.